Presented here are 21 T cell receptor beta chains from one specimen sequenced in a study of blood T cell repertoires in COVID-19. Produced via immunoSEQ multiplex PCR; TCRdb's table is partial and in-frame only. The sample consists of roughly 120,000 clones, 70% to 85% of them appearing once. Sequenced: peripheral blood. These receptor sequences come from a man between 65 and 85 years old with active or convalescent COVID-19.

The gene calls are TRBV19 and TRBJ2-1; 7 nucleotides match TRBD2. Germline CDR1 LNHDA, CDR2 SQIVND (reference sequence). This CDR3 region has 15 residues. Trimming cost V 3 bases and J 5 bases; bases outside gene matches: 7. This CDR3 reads CASSIWDYQNNEQFF. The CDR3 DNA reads TGTGCCAGTAGTATCTGGGACTATCAGAACAATGAGCAGTTCTTC.

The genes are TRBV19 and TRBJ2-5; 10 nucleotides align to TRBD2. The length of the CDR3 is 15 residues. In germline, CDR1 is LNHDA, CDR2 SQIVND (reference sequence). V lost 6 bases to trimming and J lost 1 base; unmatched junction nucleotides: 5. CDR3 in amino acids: CASRRLAGIQETQYF. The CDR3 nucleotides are TGTGCCAGTAGAAGACTAGCGGGTATCCAAGAGACCCAGTACTTC.

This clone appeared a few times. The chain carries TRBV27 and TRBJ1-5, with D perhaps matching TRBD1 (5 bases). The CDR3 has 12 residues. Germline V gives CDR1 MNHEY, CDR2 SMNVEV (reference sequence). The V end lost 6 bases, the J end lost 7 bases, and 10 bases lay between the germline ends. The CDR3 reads CASREGSQPQHF. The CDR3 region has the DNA TGTGCCAGCAGGGAGGGGAGCCAGCCCCAGCATTTT.

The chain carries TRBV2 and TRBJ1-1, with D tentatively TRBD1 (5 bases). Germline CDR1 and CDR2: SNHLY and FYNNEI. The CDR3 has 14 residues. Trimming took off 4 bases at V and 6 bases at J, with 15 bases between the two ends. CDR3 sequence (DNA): TGTGCCAGCAGTGTTTCTAGTGGGGGGTCTGAAGCTTTCTTT. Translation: CASSVSSGGSEAFF.

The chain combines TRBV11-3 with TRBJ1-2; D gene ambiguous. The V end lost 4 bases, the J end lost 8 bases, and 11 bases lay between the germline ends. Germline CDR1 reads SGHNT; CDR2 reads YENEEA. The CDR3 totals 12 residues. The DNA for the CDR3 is TGTGCCAGCAGCTACCAGGACTCCGGCTACACCTTC. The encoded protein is CASSYQDSGYTF.

The CDR3 reads CASSQELAGVLGNEQFF. DNA for the CDR3: TGTGCCAGCAGCCAAGAGCTAGCGGGAGTTCTAGGGAATGAGCAGTTCTTC. This chain uses TRBV4-2 with TRBJ2-1, with 10 bases lining up with TRBD2. CDR1 is LGHNA, CDR2 YNFKEQ, per germline. V was clipped by 0 bases and J by 7 bases; unmatched bases: 9. The CDR3 runs 17 residues.

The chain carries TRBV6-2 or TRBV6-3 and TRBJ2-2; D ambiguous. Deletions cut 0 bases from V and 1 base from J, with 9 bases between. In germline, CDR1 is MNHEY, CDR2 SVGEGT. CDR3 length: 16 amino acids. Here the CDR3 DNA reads TGTGCCAGCAGTTACTCGATTCGCGTGAACACCGGGGAGCTGTTTTTT. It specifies CASSYSIRVNTGELFF.

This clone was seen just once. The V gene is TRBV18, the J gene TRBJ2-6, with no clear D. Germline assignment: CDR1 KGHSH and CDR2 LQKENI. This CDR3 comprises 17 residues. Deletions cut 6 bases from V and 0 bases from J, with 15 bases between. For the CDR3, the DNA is TGTGCCAGCTCCCCAGGCCGCAAATTCTCTGGGGCCAACGTCCTGACTTTC. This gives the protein CASSPGRKFSGANVLTF.

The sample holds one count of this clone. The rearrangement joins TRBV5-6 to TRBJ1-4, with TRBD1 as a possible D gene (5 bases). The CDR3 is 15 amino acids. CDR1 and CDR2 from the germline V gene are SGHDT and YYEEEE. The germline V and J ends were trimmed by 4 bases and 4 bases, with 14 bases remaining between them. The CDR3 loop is CASSKPDSYNEKLFF. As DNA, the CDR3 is TGTGCCAGCAGCAAACCCGACAGTTATAATGAAAAACTGTTTTTT. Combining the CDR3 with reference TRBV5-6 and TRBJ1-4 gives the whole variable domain DAGVTQSPTHLIKTRGQQVTLRCSPKSGHDTVSWYQQALGQGPQFIFQYYEEEERQRGNFPDRFSGHQFPNYSSELNVNALLLGDSALYLCASSKPDSYNEKLFFGSGTQLSVL.

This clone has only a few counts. The CDR3 loop reads CASSLQGASNEQFF. CDR3 coding DNA: TGTGCCAGCAGCCTACAGGGGGCCTCCAATGAGCAGTTCTTC. The rearrangement links TRBV7-9 to TRBJ2-1; 9 bases map to TRBD1. The junction had 5 bases not matched to a gene; V was cut back by 5 bases and J by 6 bases. Germline values: CDR1 SEHNR, CDR2 FQNEAQ (reference sequence). The CDR3 sequence is 14 residues long.

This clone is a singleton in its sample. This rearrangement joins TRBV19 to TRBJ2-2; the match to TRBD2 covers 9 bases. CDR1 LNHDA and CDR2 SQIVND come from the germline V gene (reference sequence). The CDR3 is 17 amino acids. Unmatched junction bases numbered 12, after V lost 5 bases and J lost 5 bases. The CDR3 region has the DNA TGTGCCAGTAGTTGGCTAGCGGGACGGTCGGAAACCGGGGAGCTGTTTTTT. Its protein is CASSWLAGRSETGELFF.

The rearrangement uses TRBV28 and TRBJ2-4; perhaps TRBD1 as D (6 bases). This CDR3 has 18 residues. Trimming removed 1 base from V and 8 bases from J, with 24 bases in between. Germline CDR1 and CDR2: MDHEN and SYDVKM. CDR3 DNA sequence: TGTGCCAGCAGTTTATTGGGGGCCGTCAGGACAATCGGAGACATTCAGTACTTC. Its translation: CASSLLGAVRTIGDIQYF.

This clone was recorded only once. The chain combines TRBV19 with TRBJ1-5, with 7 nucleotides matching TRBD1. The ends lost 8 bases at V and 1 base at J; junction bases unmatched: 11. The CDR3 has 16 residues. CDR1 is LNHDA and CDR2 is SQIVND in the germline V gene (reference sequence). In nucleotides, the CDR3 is TGTGCCAGTGGAACCATCGCAGGGGGGAGCAATCAGCCCCAGCATTTT. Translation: CASGTIAGGSNQPQHF.

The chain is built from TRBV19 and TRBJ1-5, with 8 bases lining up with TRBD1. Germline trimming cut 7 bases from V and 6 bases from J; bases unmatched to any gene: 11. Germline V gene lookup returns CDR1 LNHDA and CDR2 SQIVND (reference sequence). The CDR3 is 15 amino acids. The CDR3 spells CASTADRGRTQPQHF. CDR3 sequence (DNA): TGTGCCAGTACCGCCGACAGGGGCAGAACTCAGCCCCAGCATTTT.

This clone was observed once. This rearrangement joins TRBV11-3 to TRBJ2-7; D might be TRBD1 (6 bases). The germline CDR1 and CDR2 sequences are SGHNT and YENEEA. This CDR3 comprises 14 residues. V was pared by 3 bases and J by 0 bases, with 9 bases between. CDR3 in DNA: TGTGCCAGCAGCTTCCGGGACACCTCCTACGAGCAGTACTTC. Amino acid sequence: CASSFRDTSYEQYF. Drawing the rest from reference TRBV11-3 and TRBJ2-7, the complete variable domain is EAGVVQSPRYKIIEKKQPVAFWCNPISGHNTLYWYLQNLGQGPELLIRYENEEAVDDSQLPKDRFSAERLKGVDSTLKIQPAELGDSAVYLCASSFRDTSYEQYFGPGTRLTVT.

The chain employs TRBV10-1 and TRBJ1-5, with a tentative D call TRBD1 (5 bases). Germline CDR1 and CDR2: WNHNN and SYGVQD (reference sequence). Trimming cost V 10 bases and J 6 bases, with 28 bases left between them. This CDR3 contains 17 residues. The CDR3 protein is CATHFSSGGPVLQPQHF. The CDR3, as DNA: TGCGCCACTCACTTTTCCAGCGGGGGTCCAGTCCTTCAGCCCCAGCATTTT.

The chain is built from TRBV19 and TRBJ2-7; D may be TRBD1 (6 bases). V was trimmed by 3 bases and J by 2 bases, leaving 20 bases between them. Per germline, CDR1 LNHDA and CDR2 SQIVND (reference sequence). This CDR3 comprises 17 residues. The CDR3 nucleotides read TGTGCCAGTAGTATGCGAGTAACACTACAGGGCCCCTACGAGCAGTACTTC. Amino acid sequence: CASSMRVTLQGPYEQYF.

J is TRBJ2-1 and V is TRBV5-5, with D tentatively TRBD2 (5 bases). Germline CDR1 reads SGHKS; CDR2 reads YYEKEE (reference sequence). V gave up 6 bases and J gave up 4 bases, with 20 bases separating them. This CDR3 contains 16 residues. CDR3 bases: TGTGCCAGCATCGGGGAGCATGGGTTTTTATACAATGAGCAGTTCTTC. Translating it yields CASIGEHGFLYNEQFF.

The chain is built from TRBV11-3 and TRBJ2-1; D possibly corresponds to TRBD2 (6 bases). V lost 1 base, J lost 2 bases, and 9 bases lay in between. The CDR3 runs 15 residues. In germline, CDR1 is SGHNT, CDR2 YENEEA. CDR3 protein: CASSLGGITYNEQFF. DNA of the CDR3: TGTGCCAGCAGCTTAGGCGGGATCACCTACAATGAGCAGTTCTTC.

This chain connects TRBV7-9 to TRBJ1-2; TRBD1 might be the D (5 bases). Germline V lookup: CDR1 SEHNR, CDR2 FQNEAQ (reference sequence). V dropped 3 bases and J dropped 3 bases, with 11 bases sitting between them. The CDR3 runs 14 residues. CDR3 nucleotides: TGTGCCAGCAGCTTCGCAGGGATCGACTATGGCTACACCTTC. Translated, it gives CASSFAGIDYGYTF.

CDR3 in amino acids: CASSLRGTDTQYF. As DNA, the CDR3 is TGCGCCAGCAGCTTGAGAGGCACAGATACGCAGTATTTT. The chain uses TRBV5-1 and TRBJ2-3; D uncertain. The germline CDR1 and CDR2 sequences are SGHRS and YFSETQ. V was shortened by 1 base and J by 1 base, with 4 bases between the two germline ends. This CDR3 is built from 13 residues.